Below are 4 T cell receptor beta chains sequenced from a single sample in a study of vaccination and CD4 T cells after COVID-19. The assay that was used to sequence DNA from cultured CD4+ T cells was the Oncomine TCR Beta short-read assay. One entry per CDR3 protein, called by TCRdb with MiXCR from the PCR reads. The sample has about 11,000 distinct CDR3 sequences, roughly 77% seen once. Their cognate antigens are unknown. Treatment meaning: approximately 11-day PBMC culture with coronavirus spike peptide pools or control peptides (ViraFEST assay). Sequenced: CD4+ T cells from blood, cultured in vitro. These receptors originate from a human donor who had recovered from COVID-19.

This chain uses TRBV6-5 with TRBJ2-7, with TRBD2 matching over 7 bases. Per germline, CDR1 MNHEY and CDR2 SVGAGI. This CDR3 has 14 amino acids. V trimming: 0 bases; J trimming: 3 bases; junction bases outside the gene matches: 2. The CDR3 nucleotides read TGTGCCAGCAGTTACTCGACTAGCAGCTACGAGCAGTACTTC. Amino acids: CASSYSTSSYEQYF.

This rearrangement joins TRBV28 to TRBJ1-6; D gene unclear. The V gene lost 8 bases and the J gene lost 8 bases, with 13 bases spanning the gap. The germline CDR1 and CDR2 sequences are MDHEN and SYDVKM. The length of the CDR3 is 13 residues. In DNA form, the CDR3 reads TGTGCCAGCCGGGTCCTGCCCTATTCACCCCTCCACTTT. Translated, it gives CASRVLPYSPLHF.

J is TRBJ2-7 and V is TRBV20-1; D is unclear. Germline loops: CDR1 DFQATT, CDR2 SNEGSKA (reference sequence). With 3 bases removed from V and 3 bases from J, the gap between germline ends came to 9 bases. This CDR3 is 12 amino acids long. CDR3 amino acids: CSASVGLYEQYF. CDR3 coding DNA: TGCAGTGCTAGTGTGGGTCTCTACGAGCAGTACTTC.

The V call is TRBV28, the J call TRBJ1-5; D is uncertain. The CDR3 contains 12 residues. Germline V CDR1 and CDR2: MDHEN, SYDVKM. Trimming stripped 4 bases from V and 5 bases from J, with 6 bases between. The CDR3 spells CASSSMDQPQHF. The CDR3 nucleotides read TGTGCCAGCAGTTCCATGGATCAGCCCCAGCATTTT.